These 30 T cell receptor beta chains were all obtained from the same sample, sequenced in a study of blood T cell repertoires in COVID-19 (dated by TCRdb to the early 2020s). The receptor library was made with the immunoSEQ multiplex PCR assay. The immuneACCESS repertoire file appears here via TCRdb, limited to in-frame rearrangements. These files lack a portion of the clones; in checked studies, under half of the deficit traces to unresolved V genes, and the cause of the others is not known. Recorded for this sample are more than 200,000 clones; around 88% of them occurred a single time. The top ten clonotypes cover about 2% of the sample. The source material was peripheral blood. These receptor sequences come from a man aged 25 to 40 with active or convalescent COVID-19.

This chain uses TRBV5-6 with TRBJ1-2; 11 bases agree with TRBD1. Germline loops: CDR1 SGHDT, CDR2 YYEEEE. Losses at the gene ends were 4 bases for V and 7 bases for J; bases not matched to a gene: 3. This CDR3 has 13 residues. CDR3 nucleotide sequence: TGTGCCAGCAGCCACGGGACAGGGGGTGGCTACACCTTC. Translated, it gives CASSHGTGGGYTF.

The rearrangement links TRBV3-1 (or the pseudogene TRBV3-2) to TRBJ2-5; 16 bases are shared with TRBD2. Germline V gives CDR1 LGHDT, CDR2 YNNKEL (reference sequence). Trimming removed 0 bases from V and 3 bases from J; junction bases left unmatched: 16. The CDR3 is made up of 22 amino acids. CDR3 residues: CASSQEFMGTSGGAVDEETQYF. CDR3 nucleotide sequence: TGTGCCAGCAGCCAAGAGTTCATGGGGACTAGCGGGGGGGCGGTAGATGAAGAGACCCAGTACTTC.

The chain links TRBV9 to TRBJ1-4; no clear D gene. Trimming stripped 0 bases from V and 4 bases from J, with 10 bases between. Germline-derived CDR1 and CDR2 are SGDLS and YYNGEE. The CDR3 consists of 15 residues. The CDR3 loop is CASSVESGYNEKLFF. CDR3 nucleotides: TGTGCCAGCAGCGTAGAATCAGGCTATAATGAAAAACTGTTTTTT.

The chain combines TRBV4-1 with TRBJ1-6, with D perhaps TRBD1 (6 bases). Germline CDR1 is MGHRA and CDR2 is YSYEKL. This CDR3 spans 18 amino acids. V shed 4 bases and J shed 5 bases, with 21 bases lying between them. The CDR3 DNA sequence: TGCGCCAGCAGCCCTAAAACAGGGATGTTCACGAATAATTCACCCCTCCACTTT. This translates into CASSPKTGMFTNNSPLHF.

By proportion, this clone is medium-sized (0.01 to 0.1%). Here the CDR3 DNA reads TGTGCCAGCAGTTCGGCAGGGTGGAATTCACCCCTCCACTTT. Amino acid sequence: CASSSAGWNSPLHF. This chain connects TRBV27 to TRBJ1-6; D is possibly TRBD1 (5 bases). Germline CDR1 is MNHEY and CDR2 is SMNVEV (reference sequence). Trimming took 4 bases from V and 7 from J, leaving 11 bases between them. This CDR3 has 14 residues.

This clone was seen a few times. The chain is built from TRBV11-2 and TRBJ2-2, with D perhaps TRBD1 (7 bases). CDR1 and CDR2 (germline): SGHAT, FQNNGV. Trimming took 1 base from V and 6 from J, leaving 15 bases between them. This CDR3 is 16 amino acids long. The CDR3, as DNA: TGTGCCAGCAGCTTAGTAGCGGCAGGGGGACCCGGGGAGCTGTTTTTT. This codes for CASSLVAAGGPGELFF.

The gene calls are TRBV6-5 and TRBJ2-7; tentatively, D is TRBD1 (6 bases). Germline lookup yields CDR1 MNHEY and CDR2 SVGAGI. Trimming took 0 bases from V and 2 from J, leaving 14 bases between them. The CDR3 spans 16 residues. Written as DNA, the CDR3 is TGTGCCAGCAGTTACTCGACACAGGGTTGGGCCTACGAGCAGTACTTC. Protein sequence: CASSYSTQGWAYEQYF.

This clone turned up a few times. The rearrangement uses TRBV2 and TRBJ1-6; D may be TRBD1 (5 bases). In germline, CDR1 is SNHLY, CDR2 FYNNEI. The CDR3 covers 12 residues. V shed 6 bases and J shed 10 bases, with 10 bases lying between them. The CDR3 region has the DNA TGTGCCAGCAGGCAGGGTCGGTCACCCCTCCACTTT. Its protein is CASRQGRSPLHF.

V and J are TRBV6-5 and TRBJ1-2; D unclear. The germline CDR1 and CDR2 sequences are MNHEY and SVGAGI. The CDR3 runs to 12 residues. V lost 6 bases and J lost 2, with 7 bases in between. The CDR3 loop reads CASRSPNYGYTF. DNA of the CDR3: TGTGCCAGCAGGAGCCCAAACTATGGCTACACCTTC.

The chain couples TRBV3-1 (or the pseudogene TRBV3-2) to TRBJ2-1; 10 bases agree with TRBD2. This CDR3 has 14 residues. J was trimmed by 9 bases and V by 6 bases; bases with no gene match: 8. Germline lookup yields CDR1 LGHDT and CDR2 YNNKEL (reference sequence). The CDR3 bases are TGTGCCAGCAGTCCTACTAGCGGGGAGACTGAGCAGTTCTTC. Amino acid sequence: CASSPTSGETEQFF.

The chain has TRBV9 and TRBJ1-4; perhaps TRBD1 as D (5 bases). Germline lookup yields CDR1 SGDLS and CDR2 YYNGEE. The CDR3 length is 15 residues. V lost 0 bases, J lost 6 bases, and 12 bases lay in between. The CDR3 protein is CASSVGRGLDEKLFF. CDR3 nucleotide sequence: TGTGCCAGCAGCGTAGGGAGGGGTCTTGATGAAAAACTGTTTTTT. Together with reference TRBV9 and TRBJ1-4, the CDR3 gives the full variable domain: DSGVTQTPKHLITATGQRVTLRCSPRSGDLSVYWYQQSLDQGLQFLIQYYNGEERAKGNILERFSAQQFPDLHSELNLSSLELGDSALYFCASSVGRGLDEKLFFGSGTQLSVL.

The chain has TRBV6-1 and TRBJ1-5, with no clear D. V lost 1 base and J 2 bases, leaving 9 bases between the germline ends. The CDR3 totals 15 residues. In germline, CDR1 is MNHNS, CDR2 SASEGT. CDR3 sequence (DNA): TGTGCCAGCAGTGAAGTTGGGGAGGGCAATCAGCCCCAGCATTTT. Translating it yields CASSEVGEGNQPQHF.

This clone has only one observation. The chain combines TRBV15 with TRBJ1-2, with 10 positions matching TRBD1. Trimming removed 4 bases from V and 3 bases from J; junction bases left unmatched: 5. The CDR3 consists of 15 residues. CDR1 and CDR2 (germline): LNHNV, YYDKDF (reference sequence). The CDR3: CATSTRTGGDYGYTF. DNA of the CDR3: TGTGCCACCAGCACTAGGACAGGGGGGGACTATGGCTACACCTTC.

The chain recombines TRBV19 with TRBJ1-6; TRBD1 agrees at 10 bases. Losses at the gene ends were 5 bases for V and 9 bases for J; bases not matched to a gene: 4. Germline lookup yields CDR1 LNHDA and CDR2 SQIVND (reference sequence). This CDR3 contains 14 residues. The CDR3 is CASSFRDRGSPLHF. The CDR3 nucleotides read TGTGCCAGTAGTTTCCGGGACAGGGGTTCACCCCTCCACTTT.

The CDR3 here is CASRQGLLREQYF. In DNA form, the CDR3 reads TGTGCCAGCAGACAGGGGTTATTGCGCGAGCAGTACTTC. The chain uses TRBV12-3 or TRBV12-4 and TRBJ2-7, with 7 bases identical to TRBD1. The CDR3 runs 13 residues. After removal of 6 bases from V and 6 bases from J, the junction contained 8 bases not matched to a gene.

J is TRBJ1-5 and V is TRBV7-2; D gene uncertain. Germline values: CDR1 SGHTA, CDR2 FQGNSA. CDR3 size: 13 residues. Trimming took off 2 bases at V and 6 bases at J, with 8 bases between the two ends. As DNA, the CDR3 is TGTGCCAGCAGCTTAACGTCCGGTCAGCCCCAGCATTTT. As protein: CASSLTSGQPQHF.

The genes are TRBV10-1 and TRBJ2-1; D ambiguous. V was trimmed by 0 bases and J by 1 base, leaving 7 bases between them. The CDR3 consists of 15 residues. Looked up from germline, CDR1 is WNHNN and CDR2 is SYGVQD (reference sequence). The CDR3 bases are TGCGCCAGCAGTGAGTCGCCCAGTTCCTACAATGAGCAGTTCTTC. Residues: CASSESPSSYNEQFF.

J is TRBJ1-1 and V is TRBV12-3 or TRBV12-4; no clear D gene. With 6 bases removed from V and 3 bases from J, the gap between germline ends came to 11 bases. The CDR3 sequence is 13 residues long. For the CDR3, the DNA is TGTGCCAGCAGAGTAGACGGGGACACTGAAGCTTTCTTT. This gives the protein CASRVDGDTEAFF.

The chain joins TRBV6-4 to TRBJ1-5; D ambiguous. Trimming removed 4 bases from V and 7 bases from J, with 26 bases in between. The germline V gene has CDR1 MRHNA and CDR2 SNTAGT. The CDR3 spans 18 residues. CDR3 sequence (DNA): TGTGCCAGCAGTGGTTGGGTTGAAGGTGTGGGCCGGTGGCAGCCCCAGCATTTT. Protein sequence: CASSGWVEGVGRWQPQHF.

Only a few counts were recorded for this clone. The chain couples TRBV29-1 to TRBJ2-3, with D perhaps matching TRBD1 (5 bases). V was pared by 6 bases and J by 0 bases, with 7 bases between. The CDR3 is 12 amino acids. Germline loops: CDR1 SQVTM, CDR2 ANQGSEA. Written as DNA, the CDR3 is TGCAGCGTAAAGGGGAGCACAGATACGCAGTATTTT. The encoded protein is CSVKGSTDTQYF.

The chain recombines TRBV27 with TRBJ2-7; D perhaps matches TRBD1 (5 bases). The CDR3 is made up of 14 amino acids. Per germline, CDR1 MNHEY and CDR2 SMNVEV (reference sequence). The ends were cut back, 6 bases at V and 2 bases at J, with 14 bases in the middle. The CDR3 is CASSFTTGPYEQYF. CDR3 in DNA: TGTGCCAGCAGCTTCACCACAGGACCCTACGAGCAGTACTTC.

The V and J genes are TRBV11-3 and TRBJ1-2; D gene unclear. The ends were cut back, 0 bases at V and 5 bases at J, with 4 bases in the middle. The CDR3 is 12 amino acids. CDR1 is SGHNT, CDR2 YENEEA, per germline. The CDR3 coding sequence is TGTGCCAGCAGCTTAGATCATTATGGCTACACCTTC. It translates to CASSLDHYGYTF. Combining the CDR3 with reference TRBV11-3 and TRBJ1-2 gives the whole variable domain EAGVVQSPRYKIIEKKQPVAFWCNPISGHNTLYWYLQNLGQGPELLIRYENEEAVDDSQLPKDRFSAERLKGVDSTLKIQPAELGDSAVYLCASSLDHYGYTFGSGTRLTVV.

The chain joins TRBV2 to TRBJ1-6; D is undetermined. Germline lookup yields CDR1 SNHLY and CDR2 FYNNEI. V was cut by 8 bases and J by 1 base, with 12 bases left in between. The CDR3 has 15 residues. The CDR3 is CASEGELSYNSPLHF. The CDR3, as DNA: TGTGCCAGCGAAGGAGAGTTATCCTATAATTCACCCCTCCACTTT.

The V and J genes are TRBV29-1 and TRBJ2-3; 8 nucleotides align to TRBD2. This CDR3 spans 15 amino acids. Looked up from germline, CDR1 is SQVTM and CDR2 is ANQGSEA. After removal of 7 bases from V and 1 base from J, the junction contained 10 bases not matched to a gene. As DNA, the CDR3 is TGCAGCGCCCGACGGGGGGGTTCGCGCACAGATACGCAGTATTTT. Translated: CSARRGGSRTDTQYF.

Remarks on this clone: At one boundary the junction diverges from the germline segment, which might be a read error. This chain uses TRBV7-2 with TRBJ1-5; a possible D gene is TRBD1 (5 bases). CDR1 SGHTA and CDR2 FQGNSA come from the germline V gene. This CDR3 comprises 14 residues. The CDR3 protein is CASCLVEAGGPQHF. CDR3 in DNA: TGTGCCAGCTGCTTAGTTGAGGCGGGGGGGCCCCAGCATTTT.

The chain recombines TRBV30 with TRBJ2-5; 9 bases align to TRBD2. The CDR3 spans 15 residues. Germline loops: CDR1 GTSNPN, CDR2 SVGIG (reference sequence). The V and J ends lost 4 bases and 2 bases, in that order; junction bases with no gene match: 8. The CDR3 protein is CAWTQSGGRQETQYF. The CDR3 DNA is TGTGCCTGGACTCAAAGCGGGGGGCGACAAGAGACCCAGTACTTC.

This chain links TRBV9 with TRBJ2-3; D uncertain. Per the germline V gene, CDR1 is SGDLS and CDR2 is YYNGEE. Trimming shortened V by 0 bases and J by 6 bases, and 11 bases separated the two germline ends. The CDR3 is 14 amino acids. CDR3: CASSVEFGADTQYF. As DNA, the CDR3 is TGTGCCAGCAGCGTAGAGTTCGGAGCTGATACGCAGTATTTT. Full variable domain (rest looked up from reference TRBV9 and TRBJ2-3): DSGVTQTPKHLITATGQRVTLRCSPRSGDLSVYWYQQSLDQGLQFLIQYYNGEERAKGNILERFSAQQFPDLHSELNLSSLELGDSALYFCASSVEFGADTQYFGPGTRLTVL.

This chain joins TRBV7-2 and TRBJ1-6, with D tentatively TRBD1 (6 bases). Germline CDR1 reads SGHTA; CDR2 reads FQGNSA. V lost 5 bases to trimming and J lost 9 bases, with 26 bases between them. The CDR3 length is 18 residues. CDR3 bases: TGTGCCAGCAGCCTCGAGGCCGGGACACCTCTTCAAAGTTCACCCCTCCACTTT. Translation: CASSLEAGTPLQSSPLHF.

J is TRBJ2-2 and V is TRBV5-1, with 10 bases identical to TRBD1. J was trimmed by 6 bases and V by 4 bases; bases with no gene match: 9. Germline V gene sequence: CDR1 SGHRS, CDR2 YFSETQ. CDR3 length: 16 amino acids. CDR3 coding DNA: TGCGCCAGCAGCCCGGGGACAGGGGAAGGGGCCGGGGAGCTGTTTTTT. Translation gives CASSPGTGEGAGELFF.

This chain links TRBV6-2 or TRBV6-3 with TRBJ1-3; D gene ambiguous. CDR3 size: 16 residues. With 6 bases removed from V and 2 bases from J, the gap between germline ends came to 17 bases. CDR1 is MNHEY, CDR2 SVGEGT, per germline. The chain's CDR3 is CASSPETIGPGNTIYF. The CDR3 DNA reads as TGTGCCAGCAGCCCTGAGACCATTGGGCCTGGAAACACCATATATTTT.